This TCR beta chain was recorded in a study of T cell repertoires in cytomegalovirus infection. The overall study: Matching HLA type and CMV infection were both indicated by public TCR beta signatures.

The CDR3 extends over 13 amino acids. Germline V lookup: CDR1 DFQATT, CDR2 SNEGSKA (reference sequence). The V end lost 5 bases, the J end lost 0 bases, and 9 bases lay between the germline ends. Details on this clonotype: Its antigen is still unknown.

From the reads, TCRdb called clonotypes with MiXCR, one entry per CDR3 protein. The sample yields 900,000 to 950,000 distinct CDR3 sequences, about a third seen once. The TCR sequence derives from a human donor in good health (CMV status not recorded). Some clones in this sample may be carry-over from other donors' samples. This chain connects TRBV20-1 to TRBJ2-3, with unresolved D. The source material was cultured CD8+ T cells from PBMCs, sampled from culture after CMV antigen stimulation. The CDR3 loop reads CSAARSSTDTQYF. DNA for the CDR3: TGCAGTGCTGCCAGATCTAGCACAGATACGCAGTATTTT.